The clone carrying this T cell receptor beta chain was detected many times. What it binds is not known. The sample belongs to a study of T cells in Graves' hyperthyroidism and ophthalmopathy. Study-level background: Initial diagnosis, before any treatment, was when peripheral blood was collected.

RNA transcripts gave rise to amplified TCR beta CDR3 regions. During a first-round RT-PCR of the TCR CDR3, the HTBI primer set was used. TCRdb reprocessed the multiplex PCR reads via MiXCR and lists one record per CDR3 protein. Of approximately 330,000 distinct CDR3 sequences in the sample, 20% to 25% were seen once. Regarding the study as a whole: A model using 13 V-J features told ophthalmopathy apart from stable hyperthyroidism.

The CDR3 has 15 residues. V was clipped by 5 bases and J by 0 bases; unmatched bases: 7. Germline CDR1 and CDR2: GTSNPN and SVGIG (reference sequence). Sequenced sample: blood. This clonotype originated in a woman aged 50 to 60 with Graves' hyperthyroidism. V is TRBV30 and J is TRBJ2-3; 8 bases map to TRBD2. CDR3 protein: CAWGLAGSSTDTQYF. CDR3 nucleotides: TGTGCCTGGGGGCTAGCGGGCTCTAGCACAGATACGCAGTATTTT.